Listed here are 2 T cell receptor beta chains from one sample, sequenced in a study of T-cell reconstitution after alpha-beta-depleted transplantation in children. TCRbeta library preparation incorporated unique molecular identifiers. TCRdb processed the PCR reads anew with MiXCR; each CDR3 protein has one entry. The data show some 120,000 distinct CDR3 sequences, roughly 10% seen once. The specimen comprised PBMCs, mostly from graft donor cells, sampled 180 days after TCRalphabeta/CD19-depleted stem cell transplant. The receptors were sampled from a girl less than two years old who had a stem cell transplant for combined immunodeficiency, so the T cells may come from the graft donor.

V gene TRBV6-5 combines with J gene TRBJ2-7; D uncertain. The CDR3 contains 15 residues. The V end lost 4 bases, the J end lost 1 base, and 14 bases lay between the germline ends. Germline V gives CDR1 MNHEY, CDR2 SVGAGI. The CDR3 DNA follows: TGTGCCAGCAGTTTTAACGGGCGCCGATCCTACGAGCAGTACTTC. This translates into CASSFNGRRSYEQYF.

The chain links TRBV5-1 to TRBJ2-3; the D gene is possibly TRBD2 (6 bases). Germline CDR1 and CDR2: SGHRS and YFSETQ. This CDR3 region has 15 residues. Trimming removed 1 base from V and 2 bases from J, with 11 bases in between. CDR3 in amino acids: CASSLTPSVTDTQYF. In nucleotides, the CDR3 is TGCGCCAGCAGCTTGACGCCTAGCGTCACAGATACGCAGTATTTT.